A selection of T cell receptor beta chains follows, all from one sample in a study of cytomegalovirus exposure and HLA in healthy donors. TCRdb keeps only in-frame clones here, not all; method: immunoSEQ multiplex PCR. The sample shows under 200,000 clones, 75% to 90% of them seen only once. The sample comprised PBMCs. The source is a male donor in good health and CMV-seronegative. CDR3s include the opening cysteine and the closing phenylalanine or tryptophan. Fields, in order: CDR3 protein, V gene, J gene.

CASSEARLGRSPLHF	TRBV2	TRBJ1-6
CASSPTGGEQFF	TRBV6-6	TRBJ2-1
CATSSLGSSYEQYF	TRBV15	NA
CASSPRDTRGPQYF	TRBV27	TRBJ2-5
CAWSGQDNQPQHF	TRBV30	TRBJ1-5
CSVEYSSYEQYF	TRBV29-1	TRBJ2-7
CASSVARLDGYTF	TRBV10-2	TRBJ1-2
CASSPFGTSNTGELFF	TRBV5-1	TRBJ2-2
CASSHLGRGYTEAFF	TRBV14	TRBJ1-1
CASSRTPGTGNTGELFF	TRBV5-4	TRBJ2-2
CASRGSGLVIF	TRBV7-2	TRBJ2-2
CASSHRGPPETEAFF	TRBV7-2	TRBJ1-1
CASRRRGGSGETQYF	TRBV7-9	TRBJ2-5
CASSLGPSILAASSYEQYF	TRBV5-1	TRBJ2-7
CASSLARYNEQFF	TRBV11-2	TRBJ2-1
CASSVSQGIYEQYF	TRBV9	TRBJ2-7
CASSLTGASSEGYTF	TRBV14	TRBJ1-2
CASSPLTGYEQYF	TRBV18	TRBJ2-7
CSSSWGRGRETQYF	TRBV7-9	TRBJ2-5
CASSTPPGQGAGANVLTF	TRBV13	TRBJ2-6
CASSLGLGGYEQYF	TRBV27	TRBJ2-7
CASSLVVGQGGTEAFF	TRBV7-6	TRBJ1-1
CAISEQGAFATNEKLFF	TRBV10-3	TRBJ1-4
CASSLGQGARNSPLHF	TRBV5-1	TRBJ1-6
CAWSARQGKGYGYTF	TRBV30	TRBJ1-2
CASSSDRGNTEAFF	TRBV18	TRBJ1-1
CASSVGPGSEITGELFF	TRBV9	TRBJ2-2
CAIRAATYEQYF	TRBV10-3	TRBJ2-7
CASSLGSVDYYEQYF	TRBV5-4	TRBJ2-7
CSVVWGGRRETQYF	TRBV29-1	TRBJ2-5
CAIRRDTYTEAFF	TRBV10-3	TRBJ1-1
CASSVRGNEKLFF	TRBV6-1	TRBJ1-4
CASSLRPGSGANVLTF	TRBV18	TRBJ2-6
CASLRGQALAAFF	TRBV6-5	TRBJ1-1
CASKRGALLQETQYF	TRBV5-1	TRBJ2-5
CASSLGRNTEAFF	TRBV27	TRBJ1-1
CASSKGTENTQYF	TRBV11-3	TRBJ2-3
CASSRGETEAFF	TRBV11-3	TRBJ1-1
CASSQRQGGADYGYTF	TRBV27	TRBJ1-2
CASSERGQGTTNYGYTF	TRBV6-1	TRBJ1-2
CASSGLRGQETQYF	TRBV6-1	TRBJ2-5
CASRSGYEQYF	TRBV27	TRBJ2-7
CASSFGVQQPQHF	TRBV7-2	TRBJ1-5
CASSEAHHLGGGYTF	TRBV6-1	TRBJ1-2
CASRGLPGHLYEQYF	TRBV11-3	TRBJ2-7
CSSSLSRGLDYGYTF	TRBV7-9	TRBJ1-2
CASSRGLNTEAFF	TRBV11-2	TRBJ1-1
CASSPPTGFGGYTF	TRBV7-9	TRBJ1-2